This T cell receptor (beta chain) is from a study of cytomegalovirus exposure and HLA in healthy donors. General observations from the study: What was likely a sequencing artifact was a cluster of highly shared sequence variants. In a later analysis, TCR beta V- and J-gene trimming showed a link to a missense DCLRE1C variant. Among TCR sequences, most were rare, though some public TCRs appeared in many donors.

PCR involved 60 Vbeta and 13 Jbeta primers. In the source study's methods: In a later analysis, around 87 million unique TCR beta chains included roughly 11 million shared by two or more donors. Sequencing used immunoSEQ multiplex PCR; TCRdb keeps in-frame clones, though not all of them. V, J and clone size were drawn from that table, and D and trimming were deduced from the DNA. The table has approximately 100,000 clones, over 8% seen once; the top ten hold 5.1%. CDR3 size: 15 residues. V lost 1 base, J lost 1 base, and 4 bases stayed unmatched. Germline CDR1 SEHNR, CDR2 FQNEAQ (reference sequence). With respect to this clone: The target antigen is unknown.

The sequence derives from a man in his fifties in good health and CMV-seropositive. The J gene is TRBJ2-7, the V gene TRBV7-9; TRBD2 matches 7 bases. Sequencing used PBMCs. In DNA, the CDR3 is TGTGCCAGCAGCTTAGAGGCTAGCGGATCCTACGAGCAGTACTTC. It codes for CASSLEASGSYEQYF. Full variable domain (outside the CDR3, taken from reference TRBV7-9 and TRBJ2-7): DTGVSQNPRHKITKRGQNVTFRCDPISEHNRLYWYRQTLGQGPEFLTYFQNEAQLEKSRLLSDRFSAERPKGSFSTLEIQRTEQGDSAMYLCASSLEASGSYEQYFGPGTRLTVT.